A single sample gave rise to the 29 T cell receptor beta chains below, sequenced in a study of glioma-infiltrating T cells. Using RNA template, CDR3s of TCR alpha and beta were amplified with iRepertoire arm-PCR. TCRdb reanalysed the multiplex PCR reads using MiXCR and keeps one entry per CDR3 protein. The sample gives 300,000 to 450,000 distinct CDR3 sequences, 41% of which show up once; more than 10% is in the top ten. The source material was glioma tissue, nonneoplastic brain tissue, or PBMCs (not recorded which). These receptors were collected from a human donor with low-grade glioma or glioblastoma, undergoing nonglioma brain surgery, or in good health (not recorded which).

As concerns this clonotype: An end of the junction differs from the germline gene, which may be a read error. CDR3 amino acids: CASSKGQFMLDMQYF. CDR3 in DNA: TGTGCCAGCAGTAAGGGACAGTTCATGTTGGATATGCAGTATTTT. The genes are TRBV6-1 and TRBJ2-3, with 7 bases lining up with TRBD1. Germline CDR1 reads MNHNS; CDR2 reads SASEGT. This CDR3 region has 15 residues.

Worth noting for this clonotype: The junction shows a germline mismatch at one end, possibly a read error. The chain employs TRBV7-9 and TRBJ2-7, with D possibly TRBD2 on 5 matching bases. Germline CDR1 and CDR2: SEHNR and FQNEAQ (reference sequence). CDR3 length: 12 residues. CDR3 residues: CASREGFYEQHF. CDR3 nucleotide sequence: TGTGCCAGCAGAGAGGGTTTCTACGAGCAGCACTTC.

The chain uses TRBV4-1 and TRBJ2-1, with TRBD2 matching over 15 bases. Looked up from germline, CDR1 is MGHRA and CDR2 is YSYEKL. Trimming at V came to 4 bases and at J to 3 bases, leaving 7 bases not matched to a gene. The CDR3 is made up of 18 amino acids. This chain's CDR3 is CASSPAGTSGGFYNEQFF. The CDR3 DNA reads TGCGCCAGCAGCCCGGCCGGGACTAGCGGGGGGTTCTACAATGAGCAGTTCTTC.

About this clonotype itself: A much larger clone is a single base away; this may be a read error. The chain is built from TRBV27 and TRBJ2-2, with D maybe TRBD2 (5 bases). The CDR3 sequence is 15 residues long. Per the germline V gene, CDR1 is MNHEY and CDR2 is SMNVEV (reference sequence). Here the CDR3 DNA reads TGTGCCAGCAGTCCCCCTCGAGGTGACACCGGGGAGCCGTTTTTT. This codes for CASSPPRGDTGEPFF.

Points on this clonotype: A much larger clone differs from this one at a single base, so this may be a read error. V usage is TRBV19 and J usage is TRBJ2-7, with a weak D call TRBD2 (7 bases). CDR3 length: 15 amino acids. Germline V gives CDR1 LNHDA, CDR2 SQIVND (reference sequence). The V end lost 9 bases, the J end lost 3 bases, and 21 bases lay between the germline ends. This chain's CDR3 is CASSEIEGGNYEQYF. CDR3 coding DNA: TGTGCCAGCAGTGAAATCGAGGGGGGGAACTACGAGCAGTACTTC.

This clonotype was detected a few times. This rearrangement joins TRBV12-3 or TRBV12-4 to TRBJ1-1; 9 nucleotides agree with TRBD1. This CDR3 comprises 16 residues. Unmatched junction bases numbered 6, after V lost 4 bases and J lost 0 bases. The CDR3 DNA follows: TGTGCCAGCAGTTCCCGACAGGGGGGTGTGAACACTGAAGCTTTCTTT. This translates into CASSSRQGGVNTEAFF.

The chain recombines TRBV12-3 or TRBV12-4 with TRBJ2-1; the D gene is possibly TRBD1 (6 bases). This CDR3 has 15 residues. Trimming stripped 5 bases from V and 4 bases from J, with 15 bases between. The CDR3 sequence is CASSTAQQGYNEQFF. The CDR3 DNA follows: TGTGCCAGCAGTACAGCGCAGCAGGGGTACAATGAGCAGTTCTTC.

Only a few counts were recorded for this clonotype. The chain is built from TRBV28 and TRBJ2-5; D tentatively reads TRBD1 or TRBD2 (7 bases each). The CDR3 covers 15 residues. The germline V gene has CDR1 MDHEN and CDR2 SYDVKM. V was shortened by 5 bases and J by 5 bases, with 18 bases between the two germline ends. CDR3 in amino acids: CASSPGGQRFETQYF. In DNA form, the CDR3 reads TGTGCCAGCAGTCCGGGGGGACAGAGGTTTGAGACCCAGTACTTC.

There are many counts of this clonotype. The chain employs TRBV27 and TRBJ2-1, with 9 bases identical to TRBD2. Trimming took 8 bases from V and 3 from J; bases not matched to a gene: 8. The germline gives CDR1 MNHEY, CDR2 SMNVEV (reference sequence). The CDR3 totals 15 residues. The CDR3 loop reads CASSRREGLYNEQFF. In nucleotides, the CDR3 is TGTGCCAGCTCGCGGCGGGAGGGCCTCTACAATGAGCAGTTCTTC.

This clonotype was observed a few times. The CDR3 bases are TGTGCCAGTAGTCCCAGAGGACAGGGGCTGCAGCCCCAGCATTTT. It translates to CASSPRGQGLQPQHF. The chain employs TRBV19 and TRBJ1-5; 9 bases are a match to TRBD1. The germline V gene encodes CDR1 LNHDA and CDR2 SQIVND (reference sequence). The length of the CDR3 is 15 residues. The ends lost 5 bases at V and 7 bases at J; junction bases unmatched: 9.

This clonotype occurred a few times. The rearrangement uses TRBV5-1 and TRBJ2-1; 9 bases are shared with TRBD2. In germline, CDR1 is SGHRS, CDR2 YFSETQ. The CDR3 consists of 20 residues. V gave up 0 bases and J gave up 4 bases; unmatched junction bases: 17. This CDR3 is CASSLAELAGRGIGYNEQFF. The CDR3 DNA sequence: TGCGCCAGCAGCTTGGCCGAGCTAGCGGGAAGGGGCATAGGATACAATGAGCAGTTCTTC. Complete variable domain (other parts from reference TRBV5-1 and TRBJ2-1): KAGVTQTPRYLIKTRGQQVTLSCSPISGHRSVSWYQQTPGQGLQFLFEYFSETQRNKGNFPGRFSGRQFSNSRSEMNVSTLELGDSALYLCASSLAELAGRGIGYNEQFFGPGTRLTVL.

This clonotype came up a few times. The rearrangement uses TRBV6-2 or TRBV6-3 and TRBJ2-2, with 9 bases matching TRBD2. The junction had 6 bases not matched to a gene; V was cut back by 6 bases and J by 4 bases. CDR3 length equals 15 residues. The germline CDR1 and CDR2 sequences are MNHEY and SVGEGT. This CDR3 is CASRPGLAATGELFF. The CDR3 nucleotides read TGTGCCAGCAGACCGGGACTAGCAGCCACCGGGGAGCTGTTTTTT.

The V gene is TRBV7-8, the J gene TRBJ1-1; the match to TRBD1 covers 10 bases. J was trimmed by 9 bases and V by 5 bases; bases with no gene match: 24. CDR1 is SGHVS, CDR2 FQNEAQ, per germline. The CDR3 extends over 19 amino acids. The CDR3 DNA reads as TGTGCCAGCAGCCCGGGACAGGGGCACGCTGAGGGATGGTGGACTAAAGCTTTCTTT. This encodes CASSPGQGHAEGWWTKAFF.

This clonotype was seen more than once but under ten times. The chain recombines TRBV20-1 with TRBJ2-4; 7 bases map to TRBD2. The junction had 20 bases not matched to a gene; V was cut back by 6 bases and J by 9 bases. From germline, CDR1 is DFQATT and CDR2 SNEGSKA (reference sequence). This CDR3 region has 16 residues. Written as DNA, the CDR3 is TGCAGTGCGTCCGGAGACTCCTCTTGGGGGAGGGGCATTCAGTACTTC. This sequence encodes CSASGDSSWGRGIQYF.

A word on this clonotype: This may be a read error: a much more frequent sequence differs by one nucleotide. This chain links TRBV2 with TRBJ1-1, with no clear D. In germline, CDR1 is SNHLY, CDR2 FYNNEI. With 4 bases removed from V and 0 bases from J, the gap between germline ends came to 6 bases. The CDR3 contains 13 residues. The CDR3 is CASSGRVNTEAFF. The CDR3 bases are TGTGCCAGCAGTGGGCGGGTGAACACTGAAGCTTTCTTT.

This chain joins TRBV5-1 and TRBJ2-3; no reliable D call. This CDR3 has 12 residues. Trimming took off 2 bases at V and 5 bases at J, with 6 bases between the two ends. Germline V gene sequence: CDR1 SGHRS, CDR2 YFSETQ. CDR3 nucleotide sequence: TGCGCCAGCAGCTTCCCGCAAGATACGCAGTATTTT. The encoded protein is CASSFPQDTQYF.

With respect to this clonotype: The conserved closing phenylalanine or tryptophan is absent in this CDR3, likely reflecting a read error. The V and J genes are TRBV20-1 and TRBJ1-3; D unclear. Germline V gene sequence: CDR1 DFQATT, CDR2 SNEGSKA (reference sequence). The CDR3 has 13 residues. The CDR3 DNA is TGCAGCGAGGAACACCTCTCTGGAAACACCATATATTCT. Residues: CSEEHLSGNTIYS.

This clonotype appeared a single time. The rearrangement joins TRBV5-4 to TRBJ1-2, with D uncertain. From germline, CDR1 is SGHNT and CDR2 YYREEE (reference sequence). The CDR3 has 15 amino acids. Between the trimmed V and J ends, which lost 0 bases and 10 bases, there was a span of 19 bases. CDR3 in amino acids: CASSLGFAANYNYTF. CDR3 bases: TGTGCCAGCAGCTTGGGCTTTGCAGCAAACTATAACTACACCTTC.

For this clonotype: A read error is possible here, since a much larger clone lies one base away. The final CDR3 position lacks the conserved phenylalanine or tryptophan, pointing to a likely read error. The chain employs TRBV7-2 and TRBJ1-2; D uncertain. This CDR3 contains 15 residues. Germline lookup yields CDR1 SGHTA and CDR2 FQGNSA. V dropped 4 bases and J dropped 5 bases, with 17 bases sitting between them. The CDR3 protein is CASSSYPAGPYGYTY. The CDR3, as DNA: TGTGCCAGCAGCTCCTATCCGGCCGGACCTTATGGCTACACCTAC.

The chain couples TRBV18 to TRBJ1-5; possibly TRBD1 for D (5 bases). Trimming took off 2 bases at V and 4 bases at J, with 12 bases between the two ends. Germline assignment: CDR1 KGHSH and CDR2 LQKENI. This CDR3 comprises 15 residues. The CDR3 DNA follows: TGTGCCAGCTCACCATTGAGGGACCCGAATCAGCCCCAGCATTTT. Protein: CASSPLRDPNQPQHF.

V gene TRBV6-1 combines with J gene TRBJ2-1; 12 positions match TRBD2. This CDR3 is built from 13 residues. Germline CDR1 and CDR2: MNHNS and SASEGT. With V trimmed by 6 bases and J by 10 bases, 4 bases remained unmatched. The CDR3 coding sequence is TGTGCCAGCAGCATACTAGCGGGAGGCGAGCAGTTCTTC. Its protein product is CASSILAGGEQFF.

This clonotype was seen a single time. A much larger clone lies one base from this, so it may be a read error. The V and J genes are TRBV6-6 and TRBJ1-2; D ambiguous. Germline V lookup: CDR1 MNHNY, CDR2 SVGAGI (reference sequence). V was pared by 2 bases and J by 4 bases, with 11 bases between. The CDR3 consists of 14 residues. The CDR3 loop reads CASSYRPPGYGYTF. CDR3 sequence (DNA): TGTGCCAGCAGTTACAGGCCACCGGGCTATGGCTACACCTTC.

The sample holds one count of this clonotype. This chain joins TRBV18 and TRBJ2-3; 7 bases line up with TRBD2. Germline CDR1 is KGHSH and CDR2 is LQKENI. This CDR3 region has 15 residues. Trimming at V came to 5 bases and at J to 0 bases, leaving 5 bases not matched to a gene. CDR3 residues: CASSIAGPSTDTQYF. For the CDR3, the DNA is TGTGCCAGCTCAATAGCGGGTCCTAGCACAGATACGCAGTATTTT.

The chain recombines TRBV27 with TRBJ2-1; D call uncertain. The CDR3 extends over 14 amino acids. Looked up from germline, CDR1 is MNHEY and CDR2 is SMNVEV (reference sequence). The chain's CDR3 is CAGSFPGPTNEQFF. The CDR3 nucleotides read TGTGCAGGCAGTTTTCCGGGCCCAACTAATGAGCAGTTCTTC.

Regarding this clonotype: At one end the junction does not follow the germline gene, possibly because of a read error. The CDR3 coding sequence is TGTGCCAGCAGTTTATTCGTCCTTCGGGGACGCTCCTACAATGATCAGTTCTTC. Protein sequence: CASSLFVLRGRSYNDQFF. J is TRBJ2-1 and V is TRBV28; D assignment may be TRBD1 or TRBD2 (5 bases each). Germline V CDR1 and CDR2: MDHEN, SYDVKM. The CDR3 contains 18 residues.

The chain employs TRBV2 and TRBJ2-3, with 11 bases lining up with TRBD2. The CDR3 length is 19 residues. Losses at the gene ends were 4 bases for V and 0 bases for J; bases not matched to a gene: 12. Germline CDR1 reads SNHLY; CDR2 reads FYNNEI. The CDR3 sequence: CASSGGLAGPLGSTDTQYF. CDR3 bases: TGTGCCAGCAGTGGTGGACTAGCGGGTCCTCTGGGTAGCACAGATACGCAGTATTTT. Complete variable domain (other parts from reference TRBV2 and TRBJ2-3): EPEVTQTPSHQVTQMGQEVILRCVPISNHLYFYWYRQILGQKVEFLVSFYNNEISEKSEIFDDQFSVERPDGSNFTLKIRSTKLEDSAMYFCASSGGLAGPLGSTDTQYFGPGTRLTVL.

The table lists this clonotype with a few counts. This chain uses TRBV20-1 with TRBJ2-1, with TRBD2 identical over 11 bases. Germline V gene sequence: CDR1 DFQATT, CDR2 SNEGSKA (reference sequence). With V trimmed by 6 bases and J by 8 bases, 9 bases remained unmatched. The CDR3 loop spans 14 amino acids. The CDR3 sequence: CSAVAGGPGDEQFF. In DNA form, the CDR3 reads TGCAGTGCCGTAGCGGGAGGGCCTGGGGATGAGCAGTTCTTC.

For this clonotype: Possible read error: a much larger clone is one base away. This chain connects TRBV27 to TRBJ2-7; the D gene is possibly TRBD1 (6 bases). The V end was cut by 8 bases, the J end by 7 bases, with 21 bases between. CDR3 length: 14 amino acids. The germline gives CDR1 MNHEY, CDR2 SMNVEV (reference sequence). Here the CDR3 reads CASRLGGRVGEQYF. The CDR3 DNA follows: TGTGCCAGCCGCCTTGGGGGCAGGGTCGGAGAGCAGTACTTC.

With regard to this clonotype: This could be a read error, since a much larger clone is one nucleotide away. The chain couples TRBV27 to TRBJ2-7; D might be TRBD2 (6 bases). Germline V lookup: CDR1 MNHEY, CDR2 SMNVEV (reference sequence). V shed 10 bases and J shed 2 bases, with 12 bases lying between them. The CDR3 extends over 12 amino acids. The CDR3 sequence: CANSRGTYEQYF. DNA of the CDR3: TGTGCCAACAGCCGGGGGACCTACGAGCAGTACTTC.